Below, 9 T cell receptor beta chains from the same sample are listed, as sequenced in a study of cytotoxic CD8 clonotypes in ibrutinib-treated CLL. Sequencing used immunoSEQ multiplex PCR; TCRdb keeps in-frame clones, though not all of them. The profile shows around 310,000 clones, around four fifths of them singletons. The specimen was PBMCs, collected before ibrutinib treatment. The source of these receptors is a human donor with chronic lymphocytic leukemia.

This clone was seen a handful of times. The chain recombines TRBV4-2 with TRBJ2-7; 12 bases align to TRBD1. Per germline, CDR1 LGHNA and CDR2 YNFKEQ. CDR3 size: 18 residues. Trimming took 0 bases from V and 3 from J; bases not matched to a gene: 9. The CDR3 DNA is TGTGCCAGCAGCCAAGATACGGGGACAGGGGGCCCCTACTACGAGCAGTACTTC. Its protein is CASSQDTGTGGPYYEQYF.

The CDR3 spells CASRSLNTEAFF. The CDR3 coding sequence is TGTGCCAGCAGGTCCTTGAACACTGAAGCTTTCTTT. The chain employs TRBV27 and TRBJ1-1, with D unresolved. CDR1 is MNHEY, CDR2 SMNVEV, per germline (reference sequence). With 6 bases removed from V and 0 bases from J, the gap between germline ends came to 5 bases. The CDR3 spans 12 residues.

CDR3 nucleotides: TGCGCCAGCAGCTTTACAAGGACGTTCAATGAGCAGTTCTTC. This translates into CASSFTRTFNEQFF. This chain connects TRBV5-1 to TRBJ2-1; the D is unclear. CDR1 is SGHRS, CDR2 YFSETQ, per germline. V lost 2 bases and J lost 6, with 12 bases in between. CDR3 size: 14 residues.

V and J are TRBV5-1 and TRBJ2-1; TRBD2 matches at 10 bases. The trim removed 1 base at V and 5 bases at J, leaving 6 bases unmatched. Germline-derived CDR1 and CDR2 are SGHRS and YFSETQ. The CDR3 sequence is 16 residues long. CDR3 in DNA: TGCGCCAGCAGCTTGTTTACTAGCGGGACTAACAATGAGCAGTTCTTC. This gives the protein CASSLFTSGTNNEQFF.

The V call is TRBV2, the J call TRBJ1-5; TRBD1 is a possible D gene (6 bases). The CDR3 has 14 amino acids. With 6 bases removed from V and 5 bases from J, the gap between germline ends came to 14 bases. Per germline, CDR1 SNHLY and CDR2 FYNNEI. CDR3 nucleotides: TGTGCCAGCAGGGGGACCAGGGGACATCAGCCCCAGCATTTT. Protein product: CASRGTRGHQPQHF.

The chain combines TRBV29-1 with TRBJ2-3; 9 bases fit TRBD2. From germline, CDR1 is SQVTM and CDR2 ANQGSEA. V shed 4 bases, J shed 3 bases, and the junction held 8 bases outside the gene matches. CDR3 length: 15 residues. The CDR3 sequence is CSVGGVAGATDTQYF. The CDR3 DNA follows: TGCAGCGTTGGAGGAGTAGCGGGAGCGACAGATACGCAGTATTTT.

This chain joins TRBV21-1 and TRBJ2-7; TRBD1 is the table's D call and was not checked against the DNA. TRBV21-1 is a pseudogene locus. CDR3 length: 18 amino acids. CDR3 DNA sequence: TGTGCCAGCAGCAGAGGTGTGGCCAGGGACAGGGCAAACTACGAGCAGTACTTC. Its protein is CASSRGVARDRANYEQYF.

This clone has a handful of counts. The chain joins TRBV2 to TRBJ1-2, with D possibly matching TRBD1 (5 bases). Germline V gene lookup returns CDR1 SNHLY and CDR2 FYNNEI. The CDR3 contains 13 residues. Trimming shortened V by 5 bases and J by 7 bases, and 14 bases separated the two germline ends. This CDR3 is CASSLGVLSGYTF. In DNA form, the CDR3 reads TGTGCCAGCAGTTTAGGGGTATTGAGTGGCTACACCTTC.

The chain couples TRBV7-8 to TRBJ2-1; 10 bases align to TRBD2. This CDR3 spans 16 amino acids. V shed 3 bases and J 9 bases; nucleotides not matched to a gene: 11. The germline V gene has CDR1 SGHVS and CDR2 FQNEAQ. The CDR3 sequence is CASSFQGLAGVSEQFF. In nucleotides, the CDR3 is TGTGCCAGCAGCTTCCAGGGTCTAGCGGGAGTAAGTGAGCAGTTCTTC.